The rows below give T cell receptor beta chains drawn from one sample of a study of shared clonotypes between healthy human individuals. Assay used: immunoSEQ multiplex PCR; TCRdb lists only in-frame clones, some missing. The sample includes fewer than 600,000 clones, approximately 85% seen only once; the top ten take 10% to 15%. The sample was PBMCs. The source is a woman between 40 and 55 years old in good health. Some clones in this sample may be carry-over from other donors' samples. Both conserved end residues are part of each CDR3. D genes are given only for firm matches.

D gene	V gene	J gene	CDR3 protein
.	TRBV30	TRBJ2-7	CAWGRHLYEQYF
.	TRBV6-5	TRBJ2-2	CASSYGLAGTGELFF
.	TRBV11-2	TRBJ2-2	CASTQTANTGELFF
.	TRBV18	TRBJ2-2	CASSPFPSANTGELFF
.	TRBV29-1	TRBJ2-2	CSVSKGLNTGELFF
.	TRBV18	TRBJ1-2	CASSPSGGYGYTF
.	TRBV5-6	TRBJ2-3	CASSRISAGDTQYF
.	TRBV27	TRBJ1-2	CASSTNWGGLVYGYTF
TRBD2	TRBV11-2	TRBJ2-3	CASSLGGGRGTDTQYF
TRBD2	TRBV7-2	TRBJ2-7	CASSLTGLAYEQYF
.	TRBV28	TRBJ1-4	CASSRAWSEKLFF
.	TRBV7-3	TRBJ2-7	CASSLGAGPYEQYF
TRBD2	TRBV18	TRBJ2-1	CASSPALAGAYNGEQFF
TRBD2	TRBV4-3	TRBJ2-1	CASSQDPRRESYNEQFF
.	TRBV28	TRBJ2-1	CASSPSLGGIVNEQFF
TRBD1	TRBV7-6	TRBJ1-2	CASSEGQGYGYTF
.	TRBV28	TRBJ1-2	CASSLLKANYGYTF
TRBD2	TRBV18	TRBJ2-3	CASSPGLAGVDTQYF
TRBD2	TRBV7-3	TRBJ2-2	CASSLLAGEAGELFF
.	TRBV7-9	TRBJ2-4	CASSLVGIDIQYF
.	TRBV27	TRBJ2-5	CASSLRWSRGEETQYF
.	TRBV7-2	TRBJ2-1	CASSLTFRGNEQFF
TRBD1	TRBV14	TRBJ1-4	CASSQLGTANEELFF
.	TRBV9	TRBJ2-3	CASSTRTYTDTQYF
.	TRBV6-5	TRBJ2-7	CASSTALGYEQYF
.	TRBV5-1	TRBJ1-3	CASSLQTSGNTIYF
.	TRBV21-1	TRBJ1-2	CASSKWWTGGGYGYTF
.	TRBV5-1	TRBJ1-4	CASSLVGGYDEKLFF
.	TRBV15	TRBJ2-5	CATSRGQLQETQYF
.	TRBV7-2	TRBJ2-4	CASSLGEENIQYF
.	TRBV15	TRBJ1-2	CATSREARVAYGYTF
.	TRBV27	TRBJ2-7	CASSLGEHSYEQYF
TRBD1	TRBV11-2	TRBJ2-3	CASSLTVDRGSTDTQYF
.	TRBV10-3	TRBJ2-2	CAISESRESGELFF
.	TRBV13	TRBJ2-3	CASSLGEPTDTQYF
.	TRBV15	TRBJ2-6	CATSSRVAGANVLTF
.	TRBV19	TRBJ2-1	CATASAYNEQFF
.	TRBV5-1	TRBJ1-5	CASSEGTLGGPQHF
.	TRBV18	TRBJ2-6	CASSPELSNVLTF
.	TRBV28	TRBJ2-2	CASSLSGGLGTGELFF
.	TRBV10-3	TRBJ2-3	CAISESRQTDTQYF
.	TRBV2	TRBJ1-5	CASSDGGSSQPQHF
.	TRBV7-2	TRBJ2-5	CASSLGVGANFKQETQYF
.	TRBV5-1	TRBJ1-1	CASSLRVNTEAFF
.	TRBV19	TRBJ1-5	CASSMVRGWPQHF
.	TRBV15	TRBJ1-2	CATSSFYSANYGYTF
TRBD2	TRBV7-8	TRBJ2-1	CASSDLSGRGNEQFF
.	TRBV10-3	TRBJ1-1	CAISAKSGHLNTEAFF
TRBD2	TRBV27	TRBJ2-5	CASRDHSGRALETQYF
.	TRBV6-5	TRBJ2-7	CASSPRRGGSYEQYF
.	TRBV30	TRBJ2-5	CAWSVQQETQYF
.	TRBV2	TRBJ2-7	CASKDFSLEEQYF